The 30 T cell receptor beta chains below all came from one sample that was sequenced in a study of cytomegalovirus exposure and HLA in healthy donors. The PCR ran on 60 Vbeta and 13 Jbeta primers. Clones were read by immunoSEQ multiplex PCR, and TCRdb kept only the in-frame ones, dropping some. The sample records under 200,000 clones, 82% being singletons. Sequencing input: PBMCs. These receptors originate from a woman between 50 and 59 years old in good health and CMV-seronegative.

The chain employs TRBV7-6 and TRBJ2-1, with TRBD2 as a possible D gene (5 bases). Germline assignment: CDR1 SGHVS and CDR2 FNYEAQ. V lost 5 bases and J 6 bases, leaving 20 bases between the germline ends. The CDR3 is made up of 16 amino acids. DNA of the CDR3: TGTGCCAGCAGCACTAGACGCAGCCAACGGGGCAATGAGCAGTTCTTC. Protein: CASSTRRSQRGNEQFF.

J is TRBJ1-5 and V is TRBV18; tentatively, D is TRBD1 (5 bases). This CDR3 region has 16 residues. Between the trimmed V and J ends, which lost 1 base and 0 bases, there was a span of 10 bases. The germline gives CDR1 KGHSH, CDR2 LQKENI. The CDR3: CASSPQGRDSNQPQHF. The CDR3 DNA follows: TGTGCCAGCTCACCACAGGGGAGGGATAGCAATCAGCCCCAGCATTTT.

V is TRBV7-9 and J is TRBJ2-7, with TRBD2 identical over 7 bases. This CDR3 is built from 15 residues. The germline V gene has CDR1 SEHNR and CDR2 FQNEAQ (reference sequence). J gave up 7 bases and V 3 bases, and 12 bases lay outside the gene matches. The CDR3 bases are TGTGCCAGCAGCTTGGTACTAGCGAGTCCTAAAGAGCAGTACTTC. Protein: CASSLVLASPKEQYF.

The V gene is TRBV15, the J gene TRBJ2-5; 9 bases match TRBD2. The germline V gene has CDR1 LNHNV and CDR2 YYDKDF (reference sequence). V lost 5 bases to trimming and J lost 3 bases; unmatched junction nucleotides: 4. The CDR3 has 14 amino acids. Written as DNA, the CDR3 is TGTGCCACCAGCCCCCGGACTAGCGAAGAGACCCAGTACTTC. It encodes CATSPRTSEETQYF. Drawing the rest from reference TRBV15 and TRBJ2-5, the complete variable domain is DAMVIQNPRYQVTQFGKPVTLSCSQTLNHNVMYWYQQKSSQAPKLLFHYYDKDFNNEADTPDNFQSRRPNTSFCFLDIRSPGLGDTAMYLCATSPRTSEETQYFGPGTRLLVL.

CDR3 DNA sequence: TGTGCCAGCAGCCAAAACAATGAGCAGTTCTTC. Its translation is CASSQNNEQFF. The chain couples TRBV5-4 to TRBJ2-1; D remains unclear. Trimming stripped 4 bases from V and 5 bases from J, with 4 bases between. CDR3 size: 11 residues. Per the germline V gene, CDR1 is SGHNT and CDR2 is YYREEE (reference sequence).

V is TRBV29-1 and J is TRBJ1-2, with D unresolved. Germline V gene sequence: CDR1 SQVTM, CDR2 ANQGSEA. Trimming shortened V by 4 bases and J by 4 bases, and 7 bases separated the two germline ends. This CDR3 region has 11 residues. CDR3 protein: CSVVRGYGYTF. In DNA, the CDR3 is TGCAGCGTTGTAAGAGGCTATGGCTACACCTTC.

The chain is built from TRBV10-2 and TRBJ2-7; 8 nucleotides align to TRBD1. This CDR3 has 14 amino acids. V was clipped by 6 bases and J by 3 bases; unmatched bases: 7. The germline V gene encodes CDR1 WSHSY and CDR2 SAAADI. The CDR3 protein is CASRVDRGLYEQYF. As DNA, the CDR3 is TGCGCCAGCAGGGTCGACAGGGGACTCTACGAGCAGTACTTC.

The rearrangement joins TRBV18 to TRBJ2-5, with TRBD1 identical over 7 bases. The J call could be wrong; TRBJ2-7 is a better fit for the DNA end. Germline CDR1 is KGHSH and CDR2 is LQKENI. CDR3 length: 12 amino acids. In nucleotides, the CDR3 is TGTGCCAGCTCACGGGACAGCTACGAGCAGTACTTC. Encoded protein: CASSRDSYEQYF.

J is TRBJ2-3 and V is TRBV10-1; TRBD2 aligns across 13 bases. This CDR3 is 17 amino acids long. J gave up 2 bases and V 10 bases, and 12 bases lay outside the gene matches. Germline values: CDR1 WNHNN, CDR2 SYGVQD (reference sequence). Written as DNA, the CDR3 is TGCGCCAACTTTGGACTAGCGGGAGAAAACGTCACAGATACGCAGTATTTT. Amino acid sequence: CANFGLAGENVTDTQYF.

The CDR3 here is CASTGLSNQPQHF. DNA of the CDR3: TGTGCCAGTACAGGGTTGAGCAATCAGCCCCAGCATTTT. The V gene is TRBV7-8, the J gene TRBJ1-5; TRBD1 might be the D (6 bases). V was clipped by 9 bases and J by 1 base, with 10 bases between them. This CDR3 spans 13 amino acids. Germline V gene lookup returns CDR1 SGHVS and CDR2 FQNEAQ.

This clone was recorded only once. The CDR3: CAISESSSNQPQHF. As DNA, the CDR3 is TGTGCCATCAGTGAGTCGAGTAGCAATCAGCCCCAGCATTTT. The gene calls are TRBV10-3 and TRBJ1-5; D is ambiguous. This CDR3 has 14 residues. Trimming left V 0 bases short and J 0 bases short, with 3 bases between. Germline CDR1 is ENHRY and CDR2 is SYGVKD.

The chain has TRBV7-2 and TRBJ2-1; a possible D gene is TRBD2 (6 bases). This CDR3 is 15 amino acids long. V was cut by 6 bases and J by 3 bases, with 15 bases left in between. In germline, CDR1 is SGHTA, CDR2 FQGNSA. CDR3 residues: CASSVRLEVYNEQFF. The CDR3 DNA follows: TGTGCCAGCAGTGTGAGACTAGAGGTCTACAATGAGCAGTTCTTC.

This chain links TRBV29-1 with TRBJ2-3; D is ambiguous. Germline V gene data show CDR1 as SQVTM and CDR2 as ANQGSEA. Trimming took off 4 bases at V and 5 bases at J, with 7 bases between the two ends. The CDR3 is 11 amino acids. The CDR3 protein is CSVGAGDTQYF. The CDR3 bases are TGCAGCGTTGGTGCCGGAGATACGCAGTATTTT.

J is TRBJ1-6 and V is TRBV6-4, with TRBD1 matching 9 bases. The CDR3 runs to 14 residues. The junction had 7 bases not matched to a gene; V was cut back by 6 bases and J by 10 bases. Per germline, CDR1 MRHNA and CDR2 SNTAGT. The CDR3 nucleotides read TGTGCCAGCAGCCTAGACAGGGGGATATCACCCCTCCACTTT. This translates into CASSLDRGISPLHF.

The gene calls are TRBV2 and TRBJ2-7, with no clear D. Per the germline V gene, CDR1 is SNHLY and CDR2 is FYNNEI. Trimming cost V 6 bases and J 1 base, with 4 bases left between them. The CDR3 has 11 amino acids. CDR3 region: CASRQSYEQYF. Written as DNA, the CDR3 is TGTGCCAGCAGACAGTCCTACGAGCAGTACTTC.

This chain connects TRBV5-4 to TRBJ2-5; 7 nucleotides align to TRBD2. The J call may be faulty, since TRBJ2-7 better matches the DNA end. Germline-derived CDR1 and CDR2 are SGHNT and YYREEE (reference sequence). This CDR3 contains 16 residues. The CDR3 reads CASSALAAGTAYEQYF. CDR3 in DNA: TGTGCCAGCAGCGCATTGGCAGCGGGAACCGCCTACGAGCAGTACTTC.

V usage is TRBV9 and J usage is TRBJ1-2, with a weak D call TRBD1 (5 bases). CDR3 length: 12 amino acids. V was cut by 5 bases and J by 2 bases, with 7 bases left in between. CDR1 and CDR2 from the germline V gene are SGDLS and YYNGEE. The CDR3 region is CASSTGNYGYTF. The CDR3 nucleotides are TGTGCCAGCAGTACAGGAAACTATGGCTACACCTTC.

On this clone itself: At the DNA level, this CDR3 is encoded by other sequences in the same sample as well. The gene calls are TRBV18 and TRBJ2-3, with D possibly matching TRBD1 (5 bases). CDR1 is KGHSH and CDR2 is LQKENI in the germline V gene. V was shortened by 3 bases and J by 6 bases, with 10 bases between the two germline ends. This CDR3 contains 13 residues. Here the CDR3 reads CASSPSGSDTQYF. The CDR3 bases are TGTGCCAGCTCACCCTCAGGGTCCGATACGCAGTATTTT.

This chain uses TRBV6-6 with TRBJ1-2; no reliable D call. The CDR3 covers 12 residues. The V gene lost 2 bases and the J gene lost 6 bases, with 7 bases spanning the gap. From germline, CDR1 is MNHNY and CDR2 SVGAGI (reference sequence). The CDR3 reads CASSYRRDGYTF. CDR3 sequence (DNA): TGTGCCAGCAGTTACAGGAGGGATGGCTACACCTTC.

CDR3 coding DNA: TGTGCCAGCAGCTTAAGGTCGAACTACGGCACAGATACGCAGTATTTT. It translates to CASSLRSNYGTDTQYF. The chain combines TRBV7-8 with TRBJ2-3; no definite D call. The length of the CDR3 is 16 residues. V was pared by 2 bases and J by 1 base, with 13 bases between. Germline CDR1 is SGHVS and CDR2 is FQNEAQ.

The chain links TRBV5-1 to TRBJ1-6, with D unresolved. Germline V gives CDR1 SGHRS, CDR2 YFSETQ. This CDR3 is built from 13 residues. Trimming left V 3 bases short and J 8 bases short, with 9 bases between. CDR3 residues: CASSYYGDSPLHF. The DNA for the CDR3 is TGCGCCAGCAGCTACTACGGTGATTCACCCCTCCACTTT.

The chain links TRBV7-2 to TRBJ1-2, with 8 bases identical to TRBD1. This CDR3 is 15 amino acids long. The V gene end was trimmed by 5 bases and the J gene end by 7 bases; junction bases not matched to a gene: 12. Germline V gives CDR1 SGHTA, CDR2 FQGNSA. The CDR3 nucleotides are TGTGCCAGCAGCCCACTATGGACAGGGAACCCTGGCTACACCTTC. Its translation: CASSPLWTGNPGYTF.

The chain's CDR3 is CAWNPSGSLPYEQYF. The CDR3 DNA follows: TGTGCCTGGAATCCTAGCGGATCCCTACCCTACGAGCAGTACTTC. This sequence joins TRBV30 and TRBJ2-7; 7 bases fit TRBD2. CDR3 length: 15 amino acids. Germline V gene data show CDR1 as GTSNPN and CDR2 as SVGIG (reference sequence). The trim removed 4 bases at V and 2 bases at J, leaving 11 bases unmatched. The variable domain in full, completed from reference TRBV30 and TRBJ2-7, reads SQTIHQWPATLVQPVGSPLSLECTVEGTSNPNLYWYRQAAGRGLQLLFYSVGIGQISSEVPQNLSASRPQDRQFILSSKKLLLSDSGFYLCAWNPSGSLPYEQYFGPGTRLTVT.

The chain has TRBV5-6 and TRBJ2-3, with TRBD2 identical over 8 bases. This CDR3 is 16 amino acids long. Germline V gene lookup returns CDR1 SGHDT and CDR2 YYEEEE. V lost 3 bases to trimming and J lost 12 bases; unmatched junction nucleotides: 18. The CDR3 DNA reads TGTGCCAGCAGCTCATCGGGGGGGCCAATCATAGTCGGTCAGTATTTT. Translated: CASSSSGGPIIVGQYF.

This clone was seen a handful of times. CDR3: CASSVVAEHTDTQYF. The CDR3 coding sequence is TGTGCCAGCAGCGTAGTAGCGGAGCACACAGATACGCAGTATTTT. The chain joins TRBV9 to TRBJ2-3, with D perhaps TRBD2 (6 bases). Deletions cut 0 bases from V and 2 bases from J, with 10 bases between. Germline CDR1 SGDLS, CDR2 YYNGEE. This CDR3 is 15 amino acids long.

The chain employs TRBV11-3 and TRBJ2-5, with TRBD2 matching over 7 bases. Near its end, the DNA agrees better with TRBJ2-7, so the J call may be wrong. The CDR3 consists of 14 residues. CDR1 is SGHNT, CDR2 YENEEA, per germline. CDR3 protein: CASSLGGAPYEQYF. The CDR3 DNA follows: TGTGCCAGCAGCTTGGGAGGGGCCCCCTACGAGCAGTACTTC.

The V and J genes are TRBV6-5 and TRBJ2-3, with D uncertain. V shed 8 bases and J shed 4 bases, with 10 bases lying between them. Looked up from germline, CDR1 is MNHEY and CDR2 is SVGAGI. The CDR3 consists of 12 residues. The CDR3 DNA sequence: TGTGCCAGCGGCGGTCTTCCAGATACGCAGTATTTT. It is translated as CASGGLPDTQYF.

The gene calls are TRBV5-1 and TRBJ2-3; 9 bases agree with TRBD1. CDR1 is SGHRS, CDR2 YFSETQ, per germline. CDR3 length: 16 amino acids. V shed 3 bases and J 5 bases; nucleotides not matched to a gene: 10. CDR3: CASSSARTGAGDTQYF. DNA of the CDR3: TGCGCCAGCAGCTCAGCCCGGACAGGGGCGGGAGATACGCAGTATTTT.

CDR3 sequence reads: CASSLVVASGYTF. In nucleotides, the CDR3 is TGTGCCAGCAGCTTGGTAGTCGCAAGTGGCTACACCTTC. V usage is TRBV5-6 and J usage is TRBJ1-2; D uncertain. Germline V lookup: CDR1 SGHDT, CDR2 YYEEEE. V was trimmed by 0 bases and J by 7 bases, leaving 10 bases between them. The CDR3 loop spans 13 amino acids.

This chain links TRBV5-1 with TRBJ1-5, with TRBD1 as a possible D gene (6 bases). V lost 4 bases and J 3 bases, leaving 11 bases between the germline ends. This CDR3 spans 14 amino acids. From germline, CDR1 is SGHRS and CDR2 YFSETQ. The CDR3 sequence: CASSPQGDNQPQHF. The CDR3 DNA reads as TGCGCCAGCAGCCCACAGGGAGACAATCAGCCCCAGCATTTT.